Listed here are 8 T cell receptor beta chains from one sample, sequenced in a study of cytomegalovirus exposure and HLA in healthy donors. 13 Jbeta primers and 60 Vbeta primers were used for the PCR. Produced via immunoSEQ multiplex PCR; TCRdb's table is partial and in-frame only. The table lists about 82,000 clones, roughly 74% of them singletons. The specimen was PBMCs. These receptors were taken from a woman aged 45-59 years in good health and CMV-seropositive.

This chain joins TRBV9 and TRBJ2-5, with D tentatively TRBD2 (6 bases). Per germline, CDR1 SGDLS and CDR2 YYNGEE. There are 16 residues in the CDR3. V lost 4 bases, J lost 5 bases, and 21 bases lay in between. The CDR3 sequence is CASSLRGGYPVETQYF. The DNA for the CDR3 is TGTGCCAGCAGCCTCCGGGGAGGATACCCGGTGGAGACCCAGTACTTC.

The chain has TRBV6-4 and TRBJ2-1; D remains unclear. This CDR3 has 16 amino acids. The V gene's germline CDR1 is MRHNA and CDR2 SNTAGT. The ends were cut back, 0 bases at V and 0 bases at J, with 9 bases in the middle. The CDR3 loop is CASSDSHRSSYNEQFF. In DNA form, the CDR3 reads TGTGCCAGCAGTGACTCCCATAGGAGCTCCTACAATGAGCAGTTCTTC.

This clone has just a few counts. V gene TRBV11-2 combines with J gene TRBJ2-1; possibly TRBD2 for D (6 bases). Germline assignment: CDR1 SGHAT and CDR2 FQNNGV. Trimming stripped 3 bases from V and 5 bases from J, with 14 bases between. CDR3 length equals 15 residues. CDR3: CASSFRGGRHNEQFF. In nucleotides, the CDR3 is TGTGCCAGCAGCTTCCGCGGAGGGAGGCACAATGAGCAGTTCTTC.

The rearrangement uses TRBV27 and TRBJ2-3, with D possibly being TRBD2 (6 bases). This CDR3 region has 16 residues. Per germline, CDR1 MNHEY and CDR2 SMNVEV (reference sequence). Trimming stripped 3 bases from V and 0 bases from J, with 13 bases between. The CDR3 sequence is CASSFFASGSTDTQYF. CDR3 in DNA: TGTGCCAGCAGTTTTTTCGCGAGCGGGAGCACAGATACGCAGTATTTT.

The chain employs TRBV2 and TRBJ1-2; 12 nucleotides line up with TRBD1. The germline V gene has CDR1 SNHLY and CDR2 FYNNEI. The CDR3 covers 14 residues. After removal of 8 bases from V and 7 bases from J, the junction contained 8 bases not matched to a gene. DNA of the CDR3: TGTGCCAGCCTCGGGACAGGGGGCGCGGTTGGCTACACCTTC. Translated, it gives CASLGTGGAVGYTF.

The gene calls are TRBV30 and TRBJ1-5, with TRBD1 matching over 7 bases. This CDR3 comprises 15 residues. The germline gives CDR1 GTSNPN, CDR2 SVGIG (reference sequence). Trimming took 3 bases from V and 2 from J; bases not matched to a gene: 7. In DNA, the CDR3 is TGTGCCTGGAGCGGGAACAGGGGAGGCAATCAGCCCCAGCATTTT. This codes for CAWSGNRGGNQPQHF.

This clone was seen more than once but under ten times. The V and J genes are TRBV28 and TRBJ2-5, with D perhaps matching TRBD2 (7 bases). V dropped 5 bases and J dropped 5 bases, with 24 bases sitting between them. The CDR3 is made up of 17 amino acids. The germline gives CDR1 MDHEN, CDR2 SYDVKM. The CDR3: CASSDGGGGLSGETQYF. The CDR3 DNA follows: TGTGCCAGCAGTGACGGAGGGGGAGGGCTATCTGGTGAGACCCAGTACTTC.

The J gene is TRBJ2-7, the V gene TRBV28, with TRBD1 identical over 7 bases. After removal of 8 bases from V and 4 bases from J, the junction contained 11 bases not matched to a gene. The V gene's germline CDR1 is MDHEN and CDR2 SYDVKM. The CDR3 is made up of 14 amino acids. The CDR3 region has the DNA TGTGCCAGCGTCGGAAAAGGGGGCTGGTACGAGCAGTACTTC. This gives the protein CASVGKGGWYEQYF.